This T cell receptor (beta chain) was sequenced in a study of cytomegalovirus exposure and HLA in healthy donors. Of note for this clone: Its antigen remains unknown.

PCR amplification relied on 60 Vbeta primers (plus 13 Jbeta primers). Clones were sequenced by immunoSEQ multiplex PCR, and TCRdb holds only the in-frame ones, with some missing. The repertoire holds 150,000 to 200,000 clones, with roughly 86% as singletons. Germline lookup yields CDR1 LGHNA and CDR2 YNFKEQ. Between the trimmed V and J ends, which lost 1 base and 4 bases, there was a span of 12 bases. The CDR3 is made up of 15 amino acids. Study-wide findings and caveats: It was reportedly the case that the classifier diagnosed cytomegalovirus status with high specificity and sensitivity. In a later analysis, a missense DCLRE1C variant was linked to TCR beta V- and J-gene trimming. There were a few CMV-associated chains whose specificity for CMV antigens was confirmed in vitro. The study recorded about 150 TCR beta chains that were cytomegalovirus-associated.

J is TRBJ2-3 and V is TRBV4-2; the D gene is possibly TRBD2 (6 bases). The sequencing sample was made of PBMCs. The TCR comes from a woman aged 18-35 years in good health and CMV-seronegative. CDR3 residues: CASSQGVRESDTQYF. For the CDR3, the DNA is TGTGCCAGCAGCCAAGGGGTCCGGGAGTCAGATACGCAGTATTTT.